This record concerns one T cell receptor beta chain sequence. This sample stems from a study of blood T cell repertoires in COVID-19. Study-wide background: Acute-phase and convalescent COVID-19 samples originated in the United States, Italy and Spain.

Authors' data handling: Reference gene primer amplification yielded estimated nucleated cell counts. Generated by immunoSEQ multiplex PCR, the TCRdb table keeps only in-frame clones and is missing some. The DNA gave D and trimming, while V, J and clone size come from that table. This sample has roughly 300,000 clones, with roughly nine tenths found just once. The CDR3 is made up of 14 amino acids. V dropped 4 bases and J dropped 4; count of bases not matched to a gene: 2. Germline lookup yields CDR1 SGHRS and CDR2 YFSETQ. The specimen sequenced was peripheral blood. The gene calls are TRBV5-1 and TRBJ2-1; 10 bases align to TRBD2. This TCR was recovered from a woman aged 25 to 39 with COVID-19, enrolled during active disease. The CDR3 region has the DNA TGCGCCAGCAGCCAGCGGGGGGGATACAATGAGCAGTTCTTC. The encoded protein is CASSQRGGYNEQFF.